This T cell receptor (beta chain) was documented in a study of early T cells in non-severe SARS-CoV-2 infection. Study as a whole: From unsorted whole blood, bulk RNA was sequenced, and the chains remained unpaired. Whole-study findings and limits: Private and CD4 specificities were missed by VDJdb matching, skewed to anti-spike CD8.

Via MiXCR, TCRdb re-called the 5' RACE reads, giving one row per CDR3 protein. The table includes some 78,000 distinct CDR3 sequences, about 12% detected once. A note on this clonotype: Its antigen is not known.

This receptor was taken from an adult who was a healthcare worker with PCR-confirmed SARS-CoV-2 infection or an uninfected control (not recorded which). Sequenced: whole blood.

The CDR3 loop reads CSARGWGEDTEAFF. In DNA form, the CDR3 reads TGCAGTGCTAGAGGTTGGGGAGAAGACACTGAAGCTTTCTTT. This chain joins TRBV20-1 and TRBJ1-1; no clear D gene. Germline CDR1 DFQATT, CDR2 SNEGSKA (reference sequence). The CDR3 has 14 residues. V gave up 1 base and J gave up 3 bases, with 12 bases separating them.